A selection of T cell receptor beta chains follows, all from one sample in a study of blood T cell repertoires in COVID-19. Clones were sequenced by immunoSEQ multiplex PCR, and TCRdb holds only the in-frame ones, with some missing. The profile covers 200,000 to 250,000 clones, with around 87% appearing a single time and about 3% taken by the ten largest. Sequences were obtained from peripheral blood. These receptors were collected from a woman aged 25 to 39 who had recovered from COVID-19. Each CDR3 is given with its conserved first and last residue. The D gene is left open where the match is weak. Clone size is shown for a subset of rows, as once, few, many or a class of expanded clone.

j_call d_call clone_size v_call cdr3_nt cdr3_aa
TRBJ1-1 NA NA TRBV4-2 TGTGCCAGCAGCCAACCCTACGGGGAAGCTTTCTTT CASSQPYGEAFF
TRBJ2-3 TRBD2 once TRBV29-1 TGCAGCGTTGAGGAGCGGGTTCCCACGACTAGCGGGGCCACAGATACGCAGTATTTT CSVEERVPTTSGATDTQYF
TRBJ2-5 TRBD1 once TRBV9 TGTGCCAGCAGCACCCGACAGGGGTTTCAAGAGACCCAGTACTTC CASSTRQGFQETQYF
TRBJ1-2 NA NA TRBV4-2 TGTGCCAGCAGCCAAGATCAGGCGGACAAGAACTATGGCTACACCTTC CASSQDQADKNYGYTF
TRBJ2-3 TRBD1 NA TRBV29-1 TGCAGCGTGCGGACAGGGGAGGCAGATACGCAGTATTTT CSVRTGEADTQYF
TRBJ1-5 NA NA TRBV2 TGTGCCAGCAGTGAGGTTGTGCGCGGGGGGCCCCAGCATTTT CASSEVVRGGPQHF
TRBJ2-1 NA once TRBV9 TGTGCCAGCGGTGAGGGGACAACATACAATGAGCAGTTCTTC CASGEGTTYNEQFF
TRBJ1-6 NA NA TRBV9 TGTGCCAGCAGCGTTACCTGGCACTCCTATAATTCACCCCTCCACTTT CASSVTWHSYNSPLHF
TRBJ2-7 TRBD2 NA TRBV19 TGTGCCAGTAGTCTAATCCCGACCAGCGGGGACGAGCAGTACTTC CASSLIPTSGDEQYF
TRBJ1-2 NA once TRBV3-1/TRBV3-2 TGTGCCAGCAGCCGCAGGGAACGTGGGGGCTACACCTTC CASSRRERGGYTF
TRBJ2-3 NA NA TRBV12-5 TGTGCTAGTGGTTTCGCTAGACTGGCAGATACGCAGTATTTT CASGFARLADTQYF
TRBJ2-1 TRBD2 NA TRBV5-4 TGTGCCGGCAGCTTTCCGGGGGGGCGTTACAATGAGCAGTTCTTC CAGSFPGGRYNEQFF
TRBJ2-1 NA once TRBV7-3 TGTGCCAGCAGCTTAATAGAAACCGGCTACAATGAGCAGTTCTTC CASSLIETGYNEQFF
TRBJ1-6 TRBD1 NA TRBV14 TGTGCCAGCAGCCAAGCGAGGGACAGTTTGGGTTCACCCCTCCACTTT CASSQARDSLGSPLHF
TRBJ1-4 NA NA TRBV15 TGTGCCACCAGCAGAGATCCAGGGCAGTATAATGAAAAACTGTTTTTT CATSRDPGQYNEKLFF
TRBJ2-5 NA NA TRBV3-1/TRBV3-2 TGTGCCAGCAGCCAAGGTTGGGCTCTCGAGGAGGGGACCCAGTACTTC CASSQGWALEEGTQYF
TRBJ2-5 TRBD1 NA TRBV5-1 TGCGCCAGCACTGGGCAGGGGGCACAAGAGACCCAGTACTTC CASTGQGAQETQYF
TRBJ2-1 TRBD2 NA TRBV6-5 TGTGCCAGCAGTTATCTTTCCAGCGGGGGGGCCGGTGAGCAGTTCTTC CASSYLSSGGAGEQFF
TRBJ1-5 TRBD1 NA TRBV18 TGTGCCAGCTCAAACGACAGGGTAAATCAGCCCCAGCATTTT CASSNDRVNQPQHF
TRBJ2-2 TRBD1 NA TRBV7-9 TGTGCCAGCAGCAAATGGACAGGGGGACTGAACACCGGGGAGCTGTTTTTT CASSKWTGGLNTGELFF
TRBJ2-7 TRBD1 NA TRBV5-5 TGTGCCAGCAGCTTGGTGACAGGGGGCTCCTACGAGCAGTACTTC CASSLVTGGSYEQYF
TRBJ2-7 NA NA TRBV4-2 TGTGCCAGCAGCCAAGATTTGATGTACAGGGCGGCTACTCTATTTTACGAGCAGTACTTC CASSQDLMYRAATLFYEQYF
TRBJ2-1 NA NA TRBV27 TGTGCCAGCAGTCCTACAGAGACCAATGAGCAGTTCTTC CASSPTETNEQFF
TRBJ1-2 TRBD1 NA TRBV2 TGTGCCAGCATTAAACAGGGGAACTATGGCTACACCTTC CASIKQGNYGYTF
TRBJ2-7 TRBD1 few TRBV7-2 TGTGCCAGCAGCGCCTTTGGCGGACAGGGGGCTTACGAGCAGTACTTC CASSAFGGQGAYEQYF
TRBJ2-5 TRBD2 few TRBV10-2 TGCGCCAGCAGATCACCTACTAGCGGGGGGCCCGAGACCCAGTACTTC CASRSPTSGGPETQYF
TRBJ2-5 TRBD1 NA TRBV9 TGTGCCAGCAGCGTAGAGGGGACAGTGGGCCAAGAGACCCAGTACTTC CASSVEGTVGQETQYF
TRBJ1-5 NA NA TRBV3-1/TRBV3-2 TGTGCCAGCAGCCAAGATGCCAGGGGATTTCAGCCCCAGCATTTT CASSQDARGFQPQHF
TRBJ2-1 TRBD1 few TRBV29-1 TGCAGCGTCCTGACAGGGAAAAAAGAGCAGTTCTTC CSVLTGKKEQFF
TRBJ2-5 NA NA TRBV11-2 TGTGCCAGCAGCTTATCTAGATCGTACCAAGAGACCCAGTACTTC CASSLSRSYQETQYF
TRBJ2-1 TRBD1 NA TRBV5-1 TGCGCCAGCAGCTCCTCCCGGGACAGGGGGCTAAATGAGCAGTTCTTC CASSSSRDRGLNEQFF
TRBJ2-1 TRBD1 NA TRBV14 TGTGCCAGCAGCCCGGGACAGACCTACAATGAGCAGTTCTTC CASSPGQTYNEQFF
TRBJ1-1 NA NA TRBV1 TGCACCAGCAGCCAAGCAGCACTTGGGGCGAACACTGAAGCTTTCTTT CTSSQAALGANTEAFF
TRBJ2-5 TRBD1 NA TRBV2 TGTGCCAGCAGTGTGGACAGGTGGGAAGAGACCCAGTACTTC CASSVDRWEETQYF
TRBJ1-1 NA once TRBV30 TGTGCCTGGGGAGCCCCCGTACGGAGCACTGAAGCTTTCTTT CAWGAPVRSTEAFF
TRBJ2-7 NA NA TRBV29-1 TGCAGCGTTGCGGCTTGCAGGGACTGCGAGCAGTACTTC CSVAACRDCEQYF
TRBJ1-5 TRBD1 NA TRBV7-8 TGTGCCAGCAGCTCTACAGGGGACAATCAGCCCCAGCATTTT CASSSTGDNQPQHF
TRBJ1-4 TRBD1 NA TRBV5-5 TGTGCCAGCAGCTTTGGACAGGTTTGGAATAATGAAAAACTGTTTTTT CASSFGQVWNNEKLFF
TRBJ1-1 TRBD1 NA TRBV25-1 TGTGCCAGCCGACAGGGGTTGAACACTGAAGCTTTCTTT CASRQGLNTEAFF
TRBJ1-1 TRBD1 NA TRBV7-2 TGTGCCAGCAGCTTAATGGGACAGGGGGCGGTTCCTGAAGCTTTCTTT CASSLMGQGAVPEAFF
TRBJ1-1 NA NA TRBV7-9 TGTGCCAGCAGCTCGAGAAGGGGGAACACTGAAGCTTTCTTT CASSSRRGNTEAFF
TRBJ2-1 TRBD1 NA TRBV5-6 TGTGCCAGCAGCTATCGACAGGGGGGGTACAATGAGCAGTTCTTC CASSYRQGGYNEQFF
TRBJ2-2 TRBD1 NA TRBV18 TGTGCCAGCTCACCTCTCGGGACAGGGGAAACCGGGGAGCTGTTTTTT CASSPLGTGETGELFF
TRBJ2-1 NA NA TRBV7-9 TGTGCCAGCAGCCCCTACAGGGACAATGAGCAGTTCTTC CASSPYRDNEQFF
TRBJ1-2 TRBD1 NA TRBV5-4 TGTGCCAGCAGTCTATCGCAGGGGGCGCGTGGCTACACCTTC CASSLSQGARGYTF
TRBJ2-7 NA NA TRBV12-3/TRBV12-4 TGTGCCAGCAGTACTCAGGGAAGCCACGAGCAGTACTTC CASSTQGSHEQYF
TRBJ2-1 NA few TRBV12-3/TRBV12-4 TGTGCCAGCAGCGCCACCAGGGCGGATGAGCAGTTCTTC CASSATRADEQFF
TRBJ2-1 NA once TRBV5-4 TGTGCCAGCAGCTCGGCTTTAGCAGCCCAGAGGCAGTTCTTC CASSSALAAQRQFF
TRBJ2-1 NA NA TRBV5-1 TGCGCCAGCAGACGCGACGGGACAAACGGTGATGAGCAGTTCTTC CASRRDGTNGDEQFF
TRBJ1-2 NA NA TRBV6-2/TRBV6-3 TGTGCCAGCAGTTACCGAGACACAGTCTATGGCTACACCTTC CASSYRDTVYGYTF
TRBJ2-5 TRBD2 NA TRBV19 TGTGCCAGTAGTAGGACTAGCGGTTCCCAAGAGACCCAGTACTTC CASSRTSGSQETQYF
TRBJ2-7 NA NA TRBV11-2 TGTGCCAGCAGCTTACTTCAGGGGAGCTACGAGCAGTACTTC CASSLLQGSYEQYF